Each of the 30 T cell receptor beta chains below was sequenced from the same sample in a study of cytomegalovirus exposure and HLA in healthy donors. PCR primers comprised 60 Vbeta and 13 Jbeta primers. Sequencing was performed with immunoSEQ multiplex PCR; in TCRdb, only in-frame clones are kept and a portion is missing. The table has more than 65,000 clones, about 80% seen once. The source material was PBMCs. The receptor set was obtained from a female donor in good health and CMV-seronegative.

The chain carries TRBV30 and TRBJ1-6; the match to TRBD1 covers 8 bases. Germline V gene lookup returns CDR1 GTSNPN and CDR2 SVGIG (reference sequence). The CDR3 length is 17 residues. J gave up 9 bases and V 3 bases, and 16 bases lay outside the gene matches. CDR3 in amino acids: CAWSAWTGTVGVSPLHF. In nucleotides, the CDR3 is TGTGCCTGGAGCGCTTGGACAGGGACCGTGGGGGTTTCACCCCTCCACTTT.

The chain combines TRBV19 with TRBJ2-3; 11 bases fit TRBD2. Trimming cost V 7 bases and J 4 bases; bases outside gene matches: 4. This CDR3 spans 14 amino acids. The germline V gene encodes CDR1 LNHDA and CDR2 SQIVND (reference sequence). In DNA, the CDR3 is TGTGCCAGTACTTCTAGCGGGAGGTCAGATACGCAGTATTTT. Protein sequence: CASTSSGRSDTQYF.

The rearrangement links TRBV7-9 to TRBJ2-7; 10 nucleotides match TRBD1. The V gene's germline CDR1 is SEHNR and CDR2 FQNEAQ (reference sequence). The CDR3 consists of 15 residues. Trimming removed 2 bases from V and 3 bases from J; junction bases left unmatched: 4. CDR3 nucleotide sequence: TGTGCCAGCAGCTTAAGGGACAGGGGAGGCTACGAGCAGTACTTC. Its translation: CASSLRDRGGYEQYF.

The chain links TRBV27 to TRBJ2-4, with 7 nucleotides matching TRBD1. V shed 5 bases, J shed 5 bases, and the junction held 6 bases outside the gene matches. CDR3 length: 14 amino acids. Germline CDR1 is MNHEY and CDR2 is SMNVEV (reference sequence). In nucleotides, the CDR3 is TGTGCCAGCAGTCAAAAGGGGGCCCAAAACATTCAGTACTTC. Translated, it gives CASSQKGAQNIQYF.

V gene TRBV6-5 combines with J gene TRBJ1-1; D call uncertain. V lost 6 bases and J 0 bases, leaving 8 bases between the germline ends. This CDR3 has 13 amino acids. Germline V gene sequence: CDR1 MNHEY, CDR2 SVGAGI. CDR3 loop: CASRDYMNTEAFF. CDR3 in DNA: TGTGCCAGCAGGGACTACATGAACACTGAAGCTTTCTTT.

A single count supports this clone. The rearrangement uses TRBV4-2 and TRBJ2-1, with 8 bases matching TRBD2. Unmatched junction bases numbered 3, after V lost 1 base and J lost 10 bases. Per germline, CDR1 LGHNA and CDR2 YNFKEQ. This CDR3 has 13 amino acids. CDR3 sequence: CASSQGLAGEQFF. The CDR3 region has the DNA TGTGCCAGCAGCCAAGGATTAGCGGGAGAGCAGTTCTTC.

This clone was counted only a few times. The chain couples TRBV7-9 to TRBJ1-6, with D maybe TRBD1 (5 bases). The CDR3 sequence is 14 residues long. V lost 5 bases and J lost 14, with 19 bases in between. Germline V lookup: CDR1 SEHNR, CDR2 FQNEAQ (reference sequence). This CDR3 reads CASSLDTGVMSLHF. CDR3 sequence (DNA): TGTGCCAGCAGCCTCGATACGGGGGTTATGTCCCTCCACTTT.

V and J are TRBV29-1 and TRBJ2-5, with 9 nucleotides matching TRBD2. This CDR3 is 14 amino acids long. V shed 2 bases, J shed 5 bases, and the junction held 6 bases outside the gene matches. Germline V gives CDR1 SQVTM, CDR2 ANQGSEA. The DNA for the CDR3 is TGCAGCGTTGAAAGGATTAGCGGGGGTGAGACCCAGTACTTC. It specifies CSVERISGGETQYF.

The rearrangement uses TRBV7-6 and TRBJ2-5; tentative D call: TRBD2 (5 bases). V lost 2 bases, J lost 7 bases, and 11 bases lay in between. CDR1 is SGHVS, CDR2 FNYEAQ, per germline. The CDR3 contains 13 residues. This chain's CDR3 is CASSLLKGGTQYF. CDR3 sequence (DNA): TGTGCCAGCAGCTTACTAAAAGGAGGGACCCAGTACTTC.

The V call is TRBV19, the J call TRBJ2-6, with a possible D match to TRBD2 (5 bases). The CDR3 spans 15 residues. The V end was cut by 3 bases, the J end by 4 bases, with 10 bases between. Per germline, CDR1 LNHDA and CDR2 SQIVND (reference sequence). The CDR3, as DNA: TGTGCCAGTAGTATTAGCGTGAGAGGGGCCAACGTCCTGACTTTC. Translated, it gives CASSISVRGANVLTF. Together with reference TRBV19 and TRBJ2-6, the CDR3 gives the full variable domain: DGGITQSPKYLFRKEGQNVTLSCEQNLNHDAMYWYRQDPGQGLRLIYYSQIVNDFQKGDIAEGYSVSREKKESFPLTVTSAQKNPTAFYLCASSISVRGANVLTFGAGSRLTVL.

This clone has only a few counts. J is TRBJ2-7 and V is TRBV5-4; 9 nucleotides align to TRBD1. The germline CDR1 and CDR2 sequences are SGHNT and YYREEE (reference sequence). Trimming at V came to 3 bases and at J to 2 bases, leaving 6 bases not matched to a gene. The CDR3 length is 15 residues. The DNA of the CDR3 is TGTGCCAGCAGCTCCCCCGGGACAGGGACCTACGAGCAGTACTTC. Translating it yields CASSSPGTGTYEQYF.

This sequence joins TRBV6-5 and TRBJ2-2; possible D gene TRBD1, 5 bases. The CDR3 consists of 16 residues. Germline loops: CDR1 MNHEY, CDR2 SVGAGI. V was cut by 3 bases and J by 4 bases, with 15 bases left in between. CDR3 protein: CASSYRPLGPTGELFF. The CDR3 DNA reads TGTGCCAGCAGTTATAGGCCTTTGGGGCCCACCGGGGAGCTGTTTTTT.

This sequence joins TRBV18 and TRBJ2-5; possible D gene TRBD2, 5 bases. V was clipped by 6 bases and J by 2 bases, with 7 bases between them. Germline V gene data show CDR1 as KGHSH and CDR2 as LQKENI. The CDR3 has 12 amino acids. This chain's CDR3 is CASSREQETQYF. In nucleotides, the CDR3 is TGTGCCAGCTCCCGGGAACAAGAGACCCAGTACTTC.

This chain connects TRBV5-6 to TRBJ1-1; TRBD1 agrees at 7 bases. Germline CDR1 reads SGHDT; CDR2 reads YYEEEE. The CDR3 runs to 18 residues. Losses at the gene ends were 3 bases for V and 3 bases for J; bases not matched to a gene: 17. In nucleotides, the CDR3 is TGTGCCAGCAGCTCCGTCCGCGGGACAGTCGTTGGTTACACTGAAGCTTTCTTT. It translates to CASSSVRGTVVGYTEAFF. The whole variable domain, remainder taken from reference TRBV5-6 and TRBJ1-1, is DAGVTQSPTHLIKTRGQQVTLRCSPKSGHDTVSWYQQALGQGPQFIFQYYEEEERQRGNFPDRFSGHQFPNYSSELNVNALLLGDSALYLCASSSVRGTVVGYTEAFFGQGTRLTVV.

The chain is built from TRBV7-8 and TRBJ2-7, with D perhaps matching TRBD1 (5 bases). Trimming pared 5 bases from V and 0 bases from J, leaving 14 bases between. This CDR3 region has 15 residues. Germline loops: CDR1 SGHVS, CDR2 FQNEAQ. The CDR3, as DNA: TGTGCCAGCAGCCAGGGCCCAAGAGGCTCCTACGAGCAGTACTTC. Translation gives CASSQGPRGSYEQYF.

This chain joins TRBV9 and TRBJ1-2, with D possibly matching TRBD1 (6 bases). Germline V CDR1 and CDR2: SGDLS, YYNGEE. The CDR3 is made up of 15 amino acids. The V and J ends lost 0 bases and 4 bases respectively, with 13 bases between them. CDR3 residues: CASSVDRVLGYGYTF. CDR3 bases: TGTGCCAGCAGCGTAGACAGGGTACTAGGCTATGGCTACACCTTC.

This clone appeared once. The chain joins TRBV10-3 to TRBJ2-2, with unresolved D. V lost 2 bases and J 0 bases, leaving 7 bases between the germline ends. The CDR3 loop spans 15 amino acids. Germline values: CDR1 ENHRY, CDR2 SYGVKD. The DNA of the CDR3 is TGTGCCATCAGTGAGGAGAACTCGAACACCGGGGAGCTGTTTTTT. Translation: CAISEENSNTGELFF.

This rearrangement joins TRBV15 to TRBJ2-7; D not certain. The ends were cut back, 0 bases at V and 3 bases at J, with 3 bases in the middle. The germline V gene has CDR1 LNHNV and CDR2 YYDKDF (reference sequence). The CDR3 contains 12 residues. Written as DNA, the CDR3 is TGTGCCACCAGCAGAGACCACTACGAGCAGTACTTC. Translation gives CATSRDHYEQYF.

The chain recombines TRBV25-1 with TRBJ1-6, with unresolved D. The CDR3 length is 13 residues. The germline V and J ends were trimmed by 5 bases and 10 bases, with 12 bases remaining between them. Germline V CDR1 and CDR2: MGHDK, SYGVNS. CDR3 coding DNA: TGTGCCAGCAGTATCGACACTTTATCACCCCTCCACTTT. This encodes CASSIDTLSPLHF.

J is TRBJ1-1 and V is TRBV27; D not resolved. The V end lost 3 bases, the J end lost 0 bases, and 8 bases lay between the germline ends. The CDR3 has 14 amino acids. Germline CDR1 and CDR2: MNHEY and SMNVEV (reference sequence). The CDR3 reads CASSFRAVNTEAFF. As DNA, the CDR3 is TGTGCCAGCAGTTTTAGAGCCGTGAACACTGAAGCTTTCTTT.

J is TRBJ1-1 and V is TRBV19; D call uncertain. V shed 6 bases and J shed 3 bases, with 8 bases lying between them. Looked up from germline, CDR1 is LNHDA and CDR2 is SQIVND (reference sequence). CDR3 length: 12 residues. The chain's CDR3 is CASSHSYTEAFF. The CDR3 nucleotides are TGTGCCAGTAGCCACAGCTACACTGAAGCTTTCTTT.

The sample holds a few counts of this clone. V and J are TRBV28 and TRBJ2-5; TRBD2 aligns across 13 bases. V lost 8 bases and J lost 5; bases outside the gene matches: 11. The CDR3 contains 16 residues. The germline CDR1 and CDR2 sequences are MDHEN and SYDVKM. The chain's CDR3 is CASGTSGGGRGETQYF. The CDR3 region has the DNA TGTGCCAGCGGCACTAGCGGGGGGGGCCGAGGGGAGACCCAGTACTTC.

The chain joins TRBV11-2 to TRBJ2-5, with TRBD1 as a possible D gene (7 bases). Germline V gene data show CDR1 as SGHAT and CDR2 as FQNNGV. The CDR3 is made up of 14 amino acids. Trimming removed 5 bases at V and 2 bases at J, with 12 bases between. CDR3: CASSPGGRQETQYF. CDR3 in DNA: TGTGCCAGCAGCCCAGGGGGGAGACAAGAGACCCAGTACTTC.

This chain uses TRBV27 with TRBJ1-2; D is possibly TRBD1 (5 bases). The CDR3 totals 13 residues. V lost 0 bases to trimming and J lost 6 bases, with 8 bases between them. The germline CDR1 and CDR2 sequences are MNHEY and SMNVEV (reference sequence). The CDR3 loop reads CASSLSSGDGYTF. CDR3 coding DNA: TGTGCCAGCAGTTTATCTTCGGGGGATGGCTACACCTTC.

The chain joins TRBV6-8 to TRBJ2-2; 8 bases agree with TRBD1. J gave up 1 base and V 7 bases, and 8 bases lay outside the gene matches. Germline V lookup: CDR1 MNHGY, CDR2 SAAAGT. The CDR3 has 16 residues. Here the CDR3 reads CASNLSGQGNTGELFF. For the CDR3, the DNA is TGTGCCAGCAACCTAAGCGGACAGGGGAACACCGGGGAGCTGTTTTTT.

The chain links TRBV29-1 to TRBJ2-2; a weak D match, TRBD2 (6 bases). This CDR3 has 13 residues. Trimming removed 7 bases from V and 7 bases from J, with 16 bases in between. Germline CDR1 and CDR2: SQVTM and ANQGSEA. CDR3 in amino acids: CSALPREVGELFF. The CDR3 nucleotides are TGCAGCGCACTCCCCAGGGAGGTCGGGGAGCTGTTTTTT.

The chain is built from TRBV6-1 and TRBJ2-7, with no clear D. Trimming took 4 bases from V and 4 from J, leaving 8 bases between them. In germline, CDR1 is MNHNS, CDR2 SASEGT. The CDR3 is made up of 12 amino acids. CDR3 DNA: TGTGCCAGCAGTGCCCAAGCGTACGAGCAGTACTTC. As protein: CASSAQAYEQYF.

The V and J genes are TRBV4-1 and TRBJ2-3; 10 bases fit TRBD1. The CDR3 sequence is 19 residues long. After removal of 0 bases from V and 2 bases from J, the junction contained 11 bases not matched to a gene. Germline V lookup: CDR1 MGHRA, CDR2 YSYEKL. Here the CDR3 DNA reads TGCGCCAGCAGCCAAGATGGGGCCCAGACAGGGGGCTTCACAGATACGCAGTATTTT. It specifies CASSQDGAQTGGFTDTQYF.

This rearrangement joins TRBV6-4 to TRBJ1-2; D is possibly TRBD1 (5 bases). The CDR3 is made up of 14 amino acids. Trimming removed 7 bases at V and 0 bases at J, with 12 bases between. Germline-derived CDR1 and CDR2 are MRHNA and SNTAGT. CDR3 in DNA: TGTGCCAGCAAAGGGGCTGGACCTAACTATGGCTACACCTTC. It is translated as CASKGAGPNYGYTF.

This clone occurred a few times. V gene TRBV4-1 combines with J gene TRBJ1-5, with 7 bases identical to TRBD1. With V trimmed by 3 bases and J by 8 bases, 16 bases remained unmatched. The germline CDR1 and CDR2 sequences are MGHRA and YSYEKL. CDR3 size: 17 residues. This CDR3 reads CASSQMTGFRSWEPQHF. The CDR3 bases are TGCGCCAGCAGCCAGATGACAGGGTTTAGAAGTTGGGAGCCCCAGCATTTT.